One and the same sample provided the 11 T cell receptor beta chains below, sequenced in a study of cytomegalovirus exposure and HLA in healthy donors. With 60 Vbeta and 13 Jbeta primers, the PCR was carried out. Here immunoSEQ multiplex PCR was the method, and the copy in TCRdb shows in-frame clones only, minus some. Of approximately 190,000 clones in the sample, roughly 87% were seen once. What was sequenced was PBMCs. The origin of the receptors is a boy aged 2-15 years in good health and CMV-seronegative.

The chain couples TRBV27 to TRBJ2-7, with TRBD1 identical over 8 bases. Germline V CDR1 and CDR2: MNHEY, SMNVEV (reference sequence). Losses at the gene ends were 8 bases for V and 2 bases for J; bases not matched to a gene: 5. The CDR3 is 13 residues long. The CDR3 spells CASGDRGPYEQYF. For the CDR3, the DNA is TGTGCCAGCGGCGACAGGGGACCCTACGAGCAGTACTTC.

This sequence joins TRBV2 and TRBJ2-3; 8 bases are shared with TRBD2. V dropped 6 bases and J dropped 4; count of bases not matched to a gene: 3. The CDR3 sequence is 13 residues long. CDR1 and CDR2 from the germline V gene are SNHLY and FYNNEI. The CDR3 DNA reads TGTGCCAGCAGATCGGGAGGGGCAGATACGCAGTATTTT. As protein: CASRSGGADTQYF.

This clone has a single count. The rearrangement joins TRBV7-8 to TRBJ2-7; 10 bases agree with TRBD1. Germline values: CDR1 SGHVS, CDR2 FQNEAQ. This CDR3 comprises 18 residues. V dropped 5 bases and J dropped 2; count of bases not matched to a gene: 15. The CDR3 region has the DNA TGTGCCAGCAGCATGGGACAGGGGAAGTCCAATCCTCCCTACGAGCAGTACTTC. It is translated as CASSMGQGKSNPPYEQYF.

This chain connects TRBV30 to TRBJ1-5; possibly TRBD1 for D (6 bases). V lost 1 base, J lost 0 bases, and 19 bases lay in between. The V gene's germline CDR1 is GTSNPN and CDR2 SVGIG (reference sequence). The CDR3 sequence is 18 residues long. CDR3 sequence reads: CAWSAARTAYYSNQPQHF. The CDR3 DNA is TGTGCCTGGAGTGCCGCCCGGACAGCCTATTATAGCAATCAGCCCCAGCATTTT.

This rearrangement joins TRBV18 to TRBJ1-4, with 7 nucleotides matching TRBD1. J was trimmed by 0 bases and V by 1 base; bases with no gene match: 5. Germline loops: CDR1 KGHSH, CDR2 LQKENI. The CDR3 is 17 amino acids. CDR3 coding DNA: TGTGCCAGCTCACCACGACAGGGTTCATCAACTAATGAAAAACTGTTTTTT. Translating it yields CASSPRQGSSTNEKLFF.

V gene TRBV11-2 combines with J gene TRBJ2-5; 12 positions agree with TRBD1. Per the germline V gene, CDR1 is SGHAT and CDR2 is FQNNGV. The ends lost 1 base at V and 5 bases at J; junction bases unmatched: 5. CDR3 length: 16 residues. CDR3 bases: TGTGCCAGCAGCTTAGGGGACAGGGGGCGCGGGGAGACCCAGTACTTC. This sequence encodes CASSLGDRGRGETQYF.

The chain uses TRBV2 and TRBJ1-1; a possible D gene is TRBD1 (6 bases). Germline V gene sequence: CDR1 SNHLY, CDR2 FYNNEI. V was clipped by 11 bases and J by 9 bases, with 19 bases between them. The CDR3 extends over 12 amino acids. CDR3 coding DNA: TGTGCCCGGGGAGCAGGGGCCGGACAAGCTTTCTTT. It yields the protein CARGAGAGQAFF.

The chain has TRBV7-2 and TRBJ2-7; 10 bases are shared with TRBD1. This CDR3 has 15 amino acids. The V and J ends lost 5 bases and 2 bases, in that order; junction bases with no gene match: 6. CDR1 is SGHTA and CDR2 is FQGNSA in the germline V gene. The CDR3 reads CASSAQGTGAYEQYF. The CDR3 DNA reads TGTGCCAGCAGCGCGCAGGGGACAGGGGCCTACGAGCAGTACTTC.

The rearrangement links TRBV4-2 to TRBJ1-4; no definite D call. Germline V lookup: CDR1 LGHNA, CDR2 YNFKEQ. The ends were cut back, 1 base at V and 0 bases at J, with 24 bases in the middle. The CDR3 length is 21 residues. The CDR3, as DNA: TGTGCCAGCAGCCAAGCTTCTCGACCGGGTGAGGTTAGGCCAACTAATGAAAAACTGTTTTTT. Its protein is CASSQASRPGEVRPTNEKLFF.

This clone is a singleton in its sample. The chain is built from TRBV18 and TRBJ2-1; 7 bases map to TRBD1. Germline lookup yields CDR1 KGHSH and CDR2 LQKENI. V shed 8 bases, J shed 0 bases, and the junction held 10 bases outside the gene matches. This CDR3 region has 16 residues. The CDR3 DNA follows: TGTGCCAGCACCTCCCGGTGGGACAGCTCCTACAATGAGCAGTTCTTC. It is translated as CASTSRWDSSYNEQFF.

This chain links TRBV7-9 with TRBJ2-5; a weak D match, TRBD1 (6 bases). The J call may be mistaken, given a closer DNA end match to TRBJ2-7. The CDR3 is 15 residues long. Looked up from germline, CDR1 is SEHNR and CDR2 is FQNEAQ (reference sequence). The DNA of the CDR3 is TGTGCCAGCAGCTTCCCCCGCAGGGGCAGGTACGAGCAGTACTTC. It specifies CASSFPRRGRYEQYF.